This TCR beta chain was obtained from a study of cytomegalovirus exposure and HLA in healthy donors. Primers: 60 Vbeta forward and 13 Jbeta reverse. TCRdb's copy holds only in-frame clones and misses some; the assay was immunoSEQ multiplex PCR. This sample has about 160,000 clones, with more than 80% found just once. Study-level findings and limits: Accurate prediction of HLA-A and HLA-B alleles (for most subjects) was reportedly achieved from TCR beta sequences. In vitro data verified three CMV-associated chains as specific for CMV antigens.

As regards this clone: Antigen: not known.

Sequencing was done on a sample of PBMCs. The clonotype was recovered from a male donor in good health and CMV-seronegative.

CDR3 nucleotides: TGTGCCAGCAGCAGTTCCATCCACAGGTCGGATACGCAGTATTTT. Protein: CASSSSIHRSDTQYF. The rearrangement joins TRBV7-2 to TRBJ2-3, with D possibly being TRBD1 (5 bases). Trimming cost V 5 bases and J 6 bases, with 18 bases left between them. CDR3 size: 15 residues. The germline CDR1 and CDR2 sequences are SGHTA and FQGNSA.